The 20 T cell receptor beta chains below come from one sample, sequenced in a study of T-cell reconstitution after alpha-beta-depleted transplantation in children. Preparation of the TCRbeta library involved a method that used unique molecular identifiers. In TCRdb, the PCR reads were re-called with MiXCR into one record per CDR3 protein. Of some 590,000 distinct CDR3 sequences listed, about 10% are singletons. Source: PBMCs from the stem cell graft donor, taken from the stem cell graft. The receptors were sampled from a human donor who donated a stem cell graft to a child with acute myeloid leukemia.

This clonotype has only a few counts. An end of the junction does not agree with germline; a read error may underlie this. The chain couples TRBV5-6 to TRBJ2-1; D is possibly TRBD2 (6 bases). The CDR3 runs to 17 residues. Per the germline V gene, CDR1 is SGHDT and CDR2 is YYEEEE. The CDR3: CASSHGWGAGVYSEQFF. CDR3 bases: TGTGCCAGCAGTCATGGTTGGGGAGCGGGCGTCTACAGTGAGCAGTTCTTC.

Many counts were recorded for this clonotype. The gene calls are TRBV7-8 and TRBJ1-6, with 8 bases aligning to TRBD1. Trimming took 3 bases from V and 8 from J; bases not matched to a gene: 6. Germline-derived CDR1 and CDR2 are SGHVS and FQNEAQ. There are 15 residues in the CDR3. CDR3 in amino acids: CASSLEAGGYSPLHF. The CDR3 region has the DNA TGTGCCAGCAGCTTGGAGGCAGGGGGCTATTCACCCCTCCACTTT.

This clonotype was picked up a small number of times. The chain employs TRBV6-5 and TRBJ1-6; maybe TRBD1 (5 bases). The V and J ends lost 2 bases and 10 bases respectively, with 12 bases between them. CDR3 size: 14 residues. CDR1 MNHEY and CDR2 SVGAGI come from the germline V gene. Here the CDR3 reads CASSYGGAGSPLHF. The DNA for the CDR3 is TGTGCCAGCAGTTACGGAGGGGCTGGCTCACCCCTCCACTTT.

This clonotype turned up a few times. V usage is TRBV27 and J usage is TRBJ1-6, with TRBD1 matching over 9 bases. The germline CDR1 and CDR2 sequences are MNHEY and SMNVEV (reference sequence). Losses at the gene ends were 2 bases for V and 0 bases for J; bases not matched to a gene: 2. This CDR3 has 17 amino acids. The CDR3 DNA sequence: TGTGCCAGCAGTTTAGGGACAGGGAGCTCCTATAATTCACCCCTCCACTTT. Protein product: CASSLGTGSSYNSPLHF.

This clonotype was observed many times. This chain connects TRBV12-3 or TRBV12-4 to TRBJ2-5; the D is unclear. CDR3 length: 15 amino acids. With 5 bases removed from V and 1 base from J, the gap between germline ends came to 14 bases. CDR3 nucleotides: TGTGCCAGCAGTCCGAGCGCTCGGTTCCAAGAGACCCAGTACTTC. Amino acids: CASSPSARFQETQYF.

V is TRBV5-1 and J is TRBJ1-1; tentative D call: TRBD1 (6 bases). Between the trimmed V and J ends, which lost 0 bases and 2 bases, there was a span of 11 bases. This CDR3 has 15 residues. Germline CDR1 and CDR2: SGHRS and YFSETQ. CDR3 in DNA: TGCGCCAGCAGCTTGGACGCGGGGGCCAACACTGAAGCTTTCTTT. Protein: CASSLDAGANTEAFF.

The table lists this clonotype with many counts. The V gene is TRBV6-1, the J gene TRBJ1-1, with D perhaps TRBD1 (6 bases). This CDR3 region has 15 residues. Between the trimmed V and J ends, which lost 7 bases and 4 bases, there was a span of 19 bases. Germline V CDR1 and CDR2: MNHNS, SASEGT. The CDR3 coding sequence is TGTGCCAGCAATCGACAGGTGGGGGTTGGCACTGAAGCTTTCTTT. It yields the protein CASNRQVGVGTEAFF.

This chain joins TRBV5-1 and TRBJ2-7; TRBD2 aligns across 10 bases. The CDR3 contains 14 residues. The germline V gene encodes CDR1 SGHRS and CDR2 YFSETQ. Unmatched junction bases numbered 6, after V lost 4 bases and J lost 5 bases. The chain's CDR3 is CASSGVAGGHEQYF. Written as DNA, the CDR3 is TGCGCCAGCAGCGGTGTAGCGGGAGGCCACGAGCAGTACTTC.

This clonotype has more than one count but fewer than ten. The genes are TRBV3-1 and TRBJ2-1; 11 bases fit TRBD1. The germline CDR1 and CDR2 sequences are LGHDT and YNNKEL (reference sequence). This CDR3 contains 16 residues. The V gene end was trimmed by 0 bases and the J gene end by 6 bases; junction bases not matched to a gene: 4. DNA of the CDR3: TGTGCCAGCAGCCAAGAGGCCGGGACAGGGGGCAATGAGCAGTTCTTC. Amino acids: CASSQEAGTGGNEQFF.

This clonotype was seen many times. The chain couples TRBV6-2 or TRBV6-3 to TRBJ2-7; no definite D call. Germline V gene sequence: CDR1 MNHEY, CDR2 SVGEGT. This CDR3 has 10 amino acids. V lost 9 bases and J lost 6, with 9 bases in between. The CDR3 protein is CASGNGEQYF. The CDR3 region has the DNA TGTGCCAGTGGGAACGGCGAGCAGTACTTC.

This chain uses TRBV6-5 with TRBJ1-2; 7 bases match TRBD1. The CDR3 runs 16 residues. Per the germline V gene, CDR1 is MNHEY and CDR2 is SVGAGI. V trimming: 4 bases; J trimming: 3 bases; junction bases outside the gene matches: 11. The CDR3 DNA follows: TGTGCCAGCAGTTCCCACCTGACAGGGAGGGACTATGGCTACACCTTC. This translates into CASSSHLTGRDYGYTF.

The chain couples TRBV27 to TRBJ2-1; 9 bases fit TRBD2. CDR1 and CDR2 (germline): MNHEY, SMNVEV (reference sequence). The CDR3 is made up of 14 amino acids. Losses at the gene ends were 7 bases for V and 0 bases for J; bases not matched to a gene: 1. The CDR3 loop is CASKLAGSYNEQFF. In DNA, the CDR3 is TGTGCCAGCAAACTAGCGGGCTCCTACAATGAGCAGTTCTTC.

This clonotype occurred many times. The chain couples TRBV3-1 to TRBJ2-3; 12 bases align to TRBD2. The length of the CDR3 is 17 residues. The ends lost 2 bases at V and 6 bases at J; junction bases unmatched: 9. Germline CDR1 is LGHDT and CDR2 is YNNKEL (reference sequence). The chain's CDR3 is CASSQSLAGGLADTQYF. CDR3 bases: TGTGCCAGCAGCCAATCCCTAGCGGGAGGGCTGGCGGATACGCAGTATTTT.

Only a few counts were recorded for this clonotype. The rearrangement joins TRBV29-1 to TRBJ1-1; perhaps TRBD1 as D (6 bases). Trimming took 4 bases from V and 1 from J, leaving 13 bases between them. The CDR3 runs to 14 residues. CDR1 and CDR2 from the germline V gene are SQVTM and ANQGSEA. The CDR3 DNA follows: TGCAGCGTTGCAACAGGGTTCCCGAACACTGAAGCTTTCTTT. It is translated as CSVATGFPNTEAFF.

This clonotype was picked up many times. This sequence joins TRBV29-1 and TRBJ1-2; no clear D. The germline CDR1 and CDR2 sequences are SQVTM and ANQGSEA. Between the trimmed V and J ends, which lost 8 bases and 0 bases, there was a span of 16 bases. The CDR3 runs 14 residues. CDR3 sequence reads: CSCLRGPPNYGYTF. The CDR3 coding sequence is TGCAGCTGCCTGAGAGGACCACCTAACTATGGCTACACCTTC.

The CDR3 is CASSLSSANTEAFF. The CDR3 coding sequence is TGTGCCAGCAGCTTATCATCAGCGAACACTGAAGCTTTCTTT. The V gene is TRBV7-2, the J gene TRBJ1-1; D ambiguous. The CDR3 is 14 amino acids. Deletions cut 2 bases from V and 1 base from J, with 8 bases between. CDR1 is SGHTA and CDR2 is FQGNSA in the germline V gene. The variable domain in full, with the rest retrieved from reference TRBV7-2 and TRBJ1-1, is GAGVSQSPSNKVTEKGKDVELRCDPISGHTALYWYRQSLGQGLEFLIYFQGNSAPDKSGLPSDRFSAERTGGSVSTLTIQRTQQEDSAVYLCASSLSSANTEAFFGQGTRLTVV.

The chain recombines TRBV20-1 with TRBJ2-7, with 8 bases lining up with TRBD1. Per the germline V gene, CDR1 is DFQATT and CDR2 is SNEGSKA (reference sequence). After removal of 0 bases from V and 4 bases from J, the junction contained 8 bases not matched to a gene. This CDR3 spans 15 amino acids. The chain's CDR3 is CSARDQGQGPYEQYF. The CDR3 DNA sequence: TGCAGTGCTAGAGATCAAGGACAGGGACCATACGAGCAGTACTTC.

This rearrangement joins TRBV11-2 to TRBJ2-1, with unresolved D. Germline CDR1 SGHAT, CDR2 FQNNGV. The V end lost 0 bases, the J end lost 5 bases, and 8 bases lay between the germline ends. The CDR3 has 14 amino acids. The CDR3 region has the DNA TGTGCCAGCAGCTTAGAAGGGTTTCACAATGAGCAGTTCTTC. This encodes CASSLEGFHNEQFF.

The chain carries TRBV7-9 and TRBJ2-7; 12 bases align to TRBD1. The CDR3 is 15 residues long. After removal of 5 bases from V and 4 bases from J, the junction contained 6 bases not matched to a gene. Germline CDR1 and CDR2: SEHNR and FQNEAQ (reference sequence). The CDR3 spells CASSQGQGATYEQYF. Written as DNA, the CDR3 is TGTGCCAGCAGCCAGGGACAGGGGGCTACTTACGAGCAGTACTTC.

The chain links TRBV19 to TRBJ1-5; 9 bases map to TRBD1. Germline values: CDR1 LNHDA, CDR2 SQIVND (reference sequence). V lost 3 bases and J lost 11; bases outside the gene matches: 11. The CDR3 totals 15 residues. This CDR3 is CASSMLGTGFLAQHF. DNA of the CDR3: TGTGCCAGTAGTATGCTGGGGACAGGGTTTTTGGCCCAGCATTTT.